The entry that follows covers one T cell receptor beta chain sequence. Its recognized antigen is unknown. There are no base qualities to consult, and no much larger clone falls within one base. These data belong to a study of Ad26.COV2.S vaccination and SARS-CoV-2 variants (dated by TCRdb to 2020 to 2022). General notes on the study: Donors in the vaccine arm were drawn from COV1001, a phase I-IIa trial of Ad26.COV2.S in healthy adults that was multicentre, randomized, double-blind and placebo-controlled. Ad26.COV2.S was administered intramuscularly at 5 x 10^10 or 1 x 10^11 viral particles, either as a single shot or as two shots given 56 days apart. Sequencing of the TCRbeta repertoire served to evaluate the specificity and breadth of SARS-CoV-2-reactive T cell receptors following Ad26.COV2.S vaccination. A total of around 32 samples were included in the TCR-sequenced set, comprising approximately 20 Ad26.COV2.S vaccine recipients, 5 placebo recipients and 8 SARS-CoV-2 convalescent individuals. Trial participants were randomized into five groups of five: low-dose or high-dose Ad26.COV2.S given once or twice, or placebo on both occasions. Investigators did not know the trial group allocation while performing experiments and assessing outcomes. The paper's findings and limits, for the study overall: Substantial breadth of spike-specific CD8+ and CD4+ T cell responses was reported after vaccination. The study lacked the statistical power to compare responses across vaccine doses or regimens. Comparable non-spike TCR breadth was observed between vaccine and placebo recipients, consistent with only spike being contained in the vaccine. According to the authors, total T cell responses may have been underestimated by the TCR breadth and depth analyses. Spike-specific TCR breadth was higher in Ad26.COV2.S recipients than in placebo recipients (P = 0.0014).

The meaning of the sample's treatment or condition label: 19 received Ad26.COV2.S at low or high dose, single or two shots; roughly five received placebo; per-sample allocation not given. Repertoires of vaccine and placebo recipients were sequenced from samples taken on day 63 after the first injection. In Cohort 1b, 25 to 30 adults aged 18-55 years were enrolled at a single site in Boston, USA, between 29 July and 7 August 2020. Ad26.COV2.S consisted of a replication-incompetent adenovirus type 26 vector by which a prefusion-stabilized SARS-CoV-2 spike protein from the original Wuhan strain was expressed. The immunoSEQ Assay was the method used to sequence TCRbeta CDR3 regions. After extraction, genomic DNA underwent amplification by bias-controlled multiplex PCR, followed by high-throughput sequencing. In the paper's pipeline: To quantify the absolute abundance of every unique TCRbeta CDR3 region, sequences were collapsed and filtered. Usable DNA was measured by amplifying reference genes present in all nucleated cells, and TCRbeta template counts were normalized to that usable DNA to estimate T cell fraction. Repertoire TCRs were annotated as SARS-CoV-2-specific by exact matching of V gene, CDR3 amino acid sequence and J gene to a known reactive TCR set. MIRA supplied the reference SARS-CoV-2 TCR set, which was filtered for enrichment in COVID-19-positive ImmuneCODE repertoires so that public or cross-reactive TCRs were removed. Drawing on the MIRA antigens, annotated TCRs were analysed further at the level of specific ORF or position within ORF. Depth was the summed frequency of annotated unique rearrangements, while breadth was defined as annotated unique rearrangements over total unique productive rearrangements. Group comparisons of TCR breadth used two-sided Wilcoxon rank-sum tests. In TCRdb, the immuneACCESS table is reduced to in-frame sequences with V and J assigned. These tables do not hold every clone; where another copy was compared, an unresolved V gene accounts for under half, and the others remain unexplained. V, J and clone size reflect that table, while D and trimming were determined from the DNA. In all, the sample holds 200,000 to 300,000 clones, and roughly 90% of those were seen once. The ten biggest clones cover roughly 10% of the sample.

Taken from cysteine to phenylalanine, the CDR3 has 15 residues. Only the CDR3 region is kept as DNA, spanning 45 bases read in frame from base 1. According to the germline V gene, CDR1 reads MNHEY and CDR2 reads SVGEGT. V is cut by 6 bases and J by 5 bases, and the space between the germline ends is 17 bases. The sample in question was peripheral blood, obtained in a trial of Ad26.COV2.S vaccine versus placebo. The clonotype originates from a person aged 18-60 years who received the Ad26.COV2.S COVID-19 vaccine or a placebo. The rearrangement combines TRBV6-2 or TRBV6-3 with TRBJ2-1; TRBD2 is a weak D gene call, 5 bases matching. The bases read TGTGCCAGCAGCCTCGAGACTAACCGGGACAATGAGCAGTTCTTC. Translation gives CASSLETNRDNEQFF.